The T cell receptor (beta chain) described here comes from a study of cytotoxic CD8 clonotypes in ibrutinib-treated CLL. Overall study: The study included some 10 relapsed/refractory and about 16 treatment-naive patients; roughly 17 had IGHV unmutated disease. Following a median roughly 13 months of treatment, with a range of 6 to 36, response samples were taken. General study results and limits: Sampling time points were not equivalent between sustained-remission and progressing patients. Whereas clonality rose at ibrutinib response, it declined toward baseline at progression.

The CDR3 runs to 13 residues. V lost 2 bases and J lost 6, with 8 bases in between. Germline V gene data show CDR1 as MGHRA and CDR2 as YSYEKL. Only in-frame clones appear in the TCRdb table, and some are missing; sequencing was by immunoSEQ multiplex PCR. Seen here are about 200,000 clones, approximately 68% observed once, and the top ten hold 13%. Comment on this clone: What it recognizes is unknown.

The source of this sequence is a human donor with chronic lymphocytic leukemia. J is TRBJ1-5 and V is TRBV4-1; D remains ambiguous. The specimen was PBMCs, collected after 24 months of ibrutinib treatment. The CDR3 region is CASSQHSLQPQHF. The CDR3 DNA reads TGCGCCAGCAGCCAACACAGTCTTCAGCCCCAGCATTTT.